A selection of T cell receptor beta chains follows, all from one sample in a study of shared clonotypes between healthy human individuals. Assay: immunoSEQ multiplex PCR; the TCRdb copy retains only in-frame clones and omits some. The sample holds roughly 700,000 clones, approximately 79% seen once. Sequenced sample: memory CD4+ T cells sorted from blood. These receptors all stem from a woman aged 30 to 39 in good health. The CDR3 runs from the conserved cysteine through the conserved F or W. A D gene is named only where the DNA matches it firmly. Where a row states a size, it is once, few, many or the class of an expanded clone; other rows omit it.

j_call clone_size v_call d_call cdr3_aa cdr3_nt
TRBJ2-7 many TRBV5-1 . CASSGGPGTYPDEQYF TGCGCCAGCAGCGGGGGCCCCGGGACATATCCTGACGAGCAGTACTTC
TRBJ1-1 . TRBV9 TRBD1 CASGPGTVTEAFF TGTGCCAGCGGACCCGGGACAGTTACTGAAGCTTTCTTT
TRBJ2-3 . TRBV29-1 TRBD2 CSVEDQLAGVDTQYF TGCAGCGTTGAAGATCAACTAGCGGGAGTGGATACGCAGTATTTT
TRBJ1-1 . TRBV2 TRBD1 CASRNSGQGSEAFF TGTGCCAGCAGGAATTCGGGACAGGGCTCTGAAGCTTTCTTT
TRBJ1-1 . TRBV10-3 TRBD1 CAIGGGTGVYLNTEAFF TGTGCCATCGGGGGAGGGACAGGCGTATATCTGAACACTGAAGCTTTCTTT
TRBJ1-1 . TRBV5-1 . CASSSQGISAGTEAFF TGCGCCAGCAGCTCCCAGGGGATCAGCGCTGGCACTGAAGCTTTCTTT
TRBJ2-1 . TRBV30 TRBD2 CAWKSSGSVQFF TGTGCCTGGAAGAGTAGCGGGAGTGTGCAGTTCTTC
TRBJ2-2 once TRBV7-2 . CASSLVPGAGTGELFF TGTGCCAGCAGCTTAGTGCCGGGGGCGGGCACCGGGGAGCTGTTTTTT
TRBJ2-5 few TRBV27 TRBD1 CASTLLRDRVETQYF TGTGCCAGCACCCTACTCCGGGACAGGGTGGAGACCCAGTACTTC
TRBJ1-2 . TRBV6-5 TRBD1 CASASGQGAYGYTF TGTGCCAGCGCCTCGGGACAGGGGGCTTATGGCTACACCTTC